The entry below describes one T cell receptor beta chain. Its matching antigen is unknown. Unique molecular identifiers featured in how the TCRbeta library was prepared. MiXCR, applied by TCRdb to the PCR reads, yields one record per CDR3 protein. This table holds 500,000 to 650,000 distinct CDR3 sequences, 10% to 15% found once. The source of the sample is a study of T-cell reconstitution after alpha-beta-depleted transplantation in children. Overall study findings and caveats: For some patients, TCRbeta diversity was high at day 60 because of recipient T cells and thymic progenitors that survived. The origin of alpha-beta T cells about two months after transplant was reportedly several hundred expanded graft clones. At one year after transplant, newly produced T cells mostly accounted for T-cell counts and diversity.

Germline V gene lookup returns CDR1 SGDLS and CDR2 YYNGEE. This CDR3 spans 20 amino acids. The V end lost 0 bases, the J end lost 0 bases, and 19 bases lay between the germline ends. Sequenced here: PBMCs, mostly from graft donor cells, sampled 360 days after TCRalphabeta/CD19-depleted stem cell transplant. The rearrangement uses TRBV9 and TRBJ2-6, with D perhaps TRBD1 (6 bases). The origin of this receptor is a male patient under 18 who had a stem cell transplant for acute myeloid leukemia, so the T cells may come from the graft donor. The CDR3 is CASSVASKDSFLSGANVLTF. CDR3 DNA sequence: TGTGCCAGCAGCGTAGCCTCAAAGGACAGCTTCCTCTCTGGGGCCAACGTCCTGACTTTC.